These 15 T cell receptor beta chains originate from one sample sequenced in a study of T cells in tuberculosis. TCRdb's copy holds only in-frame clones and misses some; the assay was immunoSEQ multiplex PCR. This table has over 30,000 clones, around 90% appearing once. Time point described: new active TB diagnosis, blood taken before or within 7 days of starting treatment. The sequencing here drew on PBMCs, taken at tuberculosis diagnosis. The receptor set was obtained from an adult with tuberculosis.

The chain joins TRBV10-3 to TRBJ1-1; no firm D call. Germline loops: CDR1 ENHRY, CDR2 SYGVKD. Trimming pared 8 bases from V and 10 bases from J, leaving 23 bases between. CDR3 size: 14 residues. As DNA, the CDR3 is TGTGCCATCTCCGAGGCACTACTAGAAGGTGGAGCTTTCTTT. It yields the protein CAISEALLEGGAFF.

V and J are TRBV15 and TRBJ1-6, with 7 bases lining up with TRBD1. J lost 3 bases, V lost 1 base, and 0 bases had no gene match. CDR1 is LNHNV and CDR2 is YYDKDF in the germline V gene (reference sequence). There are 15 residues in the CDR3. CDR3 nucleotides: TGTGCCACCAGCAGAGGGGACAGCTATAATTCACCCCTCCACTTT. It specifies CATSRGDSYNSPLHF.

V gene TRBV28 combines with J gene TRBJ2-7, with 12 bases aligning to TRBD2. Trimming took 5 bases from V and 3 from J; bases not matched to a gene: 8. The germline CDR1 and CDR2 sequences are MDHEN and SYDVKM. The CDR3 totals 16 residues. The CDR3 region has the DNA TGTGCCAGCAGTCTCGGACTAGCGGGATTTGTCTACGAGCAGTACTTC. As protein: CASSLGLAGFVYEQYF.

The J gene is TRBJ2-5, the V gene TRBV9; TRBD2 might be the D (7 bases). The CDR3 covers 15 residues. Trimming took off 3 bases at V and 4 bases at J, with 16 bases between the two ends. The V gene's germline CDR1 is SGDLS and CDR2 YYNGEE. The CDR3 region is CASSAGLGGVETQYF. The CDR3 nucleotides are TGTGCCAGCAGCGCGGGCCTAGGGGGGGTAGAGACCCAGTACTTC.

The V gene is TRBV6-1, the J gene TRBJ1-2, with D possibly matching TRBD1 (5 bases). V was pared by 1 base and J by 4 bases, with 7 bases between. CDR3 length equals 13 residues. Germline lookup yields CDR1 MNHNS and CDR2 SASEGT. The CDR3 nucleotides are TGTGCCAGCAGTGAAGACAGGTTCTATGGCTACACCTTC. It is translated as CASSEDRFYGYTF.

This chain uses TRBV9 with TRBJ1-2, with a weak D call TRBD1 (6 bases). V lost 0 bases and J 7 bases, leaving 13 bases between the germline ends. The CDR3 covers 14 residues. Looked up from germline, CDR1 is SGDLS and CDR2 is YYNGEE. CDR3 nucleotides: TGTGCCAGCAGCGTAGCTATGGGGGCTCTTGGCTACACCTTC. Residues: CASSVAMGALGYTF.

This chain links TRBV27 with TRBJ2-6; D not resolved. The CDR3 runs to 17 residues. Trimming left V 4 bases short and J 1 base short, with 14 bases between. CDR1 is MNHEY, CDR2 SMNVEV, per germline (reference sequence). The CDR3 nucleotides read TGTGCCAGCAGTTCAAGCCCTATACTATCTGGGGCCAACGTCCTGACTTTC. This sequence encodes CASSSSPILSGANVLTF.

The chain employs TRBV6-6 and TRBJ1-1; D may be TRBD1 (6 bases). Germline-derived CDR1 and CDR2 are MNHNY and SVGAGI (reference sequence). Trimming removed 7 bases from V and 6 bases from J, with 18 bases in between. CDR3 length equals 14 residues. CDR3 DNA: TGTGCCAGCAAGGGAGGGGGGGGGCGCCCTGAAGCTTTCTTT. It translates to CASKGGGGRPEAFF.

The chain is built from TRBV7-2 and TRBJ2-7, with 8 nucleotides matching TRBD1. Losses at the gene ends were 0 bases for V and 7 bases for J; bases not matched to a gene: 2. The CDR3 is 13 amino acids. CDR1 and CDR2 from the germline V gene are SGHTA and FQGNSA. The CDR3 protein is CASSLAGQAEQYF. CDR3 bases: TGTGCCAGCAGCTTAGCGGGACAGGCAGAGCAGTACTTC.

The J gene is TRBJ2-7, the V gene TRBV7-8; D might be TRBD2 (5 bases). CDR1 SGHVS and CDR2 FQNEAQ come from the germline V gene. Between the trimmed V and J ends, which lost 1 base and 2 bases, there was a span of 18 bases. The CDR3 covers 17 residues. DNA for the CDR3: TGTGCCAGCAGCTTAGAGTTCACACGGGGAGCTCCCTACGAGCAGTACTTC. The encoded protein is CASSLEFTRGAPYEQYF.

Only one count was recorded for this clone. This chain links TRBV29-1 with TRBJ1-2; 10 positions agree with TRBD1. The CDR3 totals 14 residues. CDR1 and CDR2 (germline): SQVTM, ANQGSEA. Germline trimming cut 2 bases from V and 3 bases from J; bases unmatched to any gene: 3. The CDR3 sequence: CSVEPGQGYYGYTF. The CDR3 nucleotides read TGCAGCGTTGAACCGGGACAGGGGTACTATGGCTACACCTTC. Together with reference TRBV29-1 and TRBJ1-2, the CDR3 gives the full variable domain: SAVISQKPSRDICQRGTSLTIQCQVDSQVTMMFWYRQQPGQSLTLIATANQGSEATYESGFVIDKFPISRPNLTFSTLTVSNMSPEDSSIYLCSVEPGQGYYGYTFGSGTRLTVV.

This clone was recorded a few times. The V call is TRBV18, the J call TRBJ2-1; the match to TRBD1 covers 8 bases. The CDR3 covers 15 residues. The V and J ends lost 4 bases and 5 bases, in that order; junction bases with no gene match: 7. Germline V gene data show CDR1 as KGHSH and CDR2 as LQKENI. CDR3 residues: CASSRDRGSDNEQFF. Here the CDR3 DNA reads TGTGCCAGCTCACGAGACAGGGGATCTGACAATGAGCAGTTCTTC.

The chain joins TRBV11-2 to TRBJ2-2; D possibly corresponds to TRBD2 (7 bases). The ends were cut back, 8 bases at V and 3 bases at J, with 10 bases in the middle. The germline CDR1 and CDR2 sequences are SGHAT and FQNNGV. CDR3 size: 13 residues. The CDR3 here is CASQGGDTGELFF. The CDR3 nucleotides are TGTGCCAGCCAAGGGGGGGACACCGGGGAGCTGTTTTTT.

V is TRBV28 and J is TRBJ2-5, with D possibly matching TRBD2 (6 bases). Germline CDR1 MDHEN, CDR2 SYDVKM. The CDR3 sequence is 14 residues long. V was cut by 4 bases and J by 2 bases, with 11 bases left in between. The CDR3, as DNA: TGTGCCAGCAGTTGGCGGGGTCTTCAAGAGACCCAGTACTTC. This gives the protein CASSWRGLQETQYF.

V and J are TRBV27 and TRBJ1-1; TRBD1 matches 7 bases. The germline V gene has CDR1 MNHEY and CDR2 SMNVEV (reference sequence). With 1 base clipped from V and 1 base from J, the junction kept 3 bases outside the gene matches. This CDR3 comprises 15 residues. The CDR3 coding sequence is TGTGCCAGCAGTTTATTGGGACAGACGAACACTGAAGCTTTCTTT. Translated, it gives CASSLLGQTNTEAFF.